This T cell receptor beta chain is drawn from a study of blood T cell repertoires in COVID-19. Study overall: Both acute and convalescent COVID-19 samples were obtained from the United States, Italy and Spain. T cells, B-cell-depleted T cells, or PBMCs supplied cDNA or gDNA.

Original methodology: Counts of nucleated cells, estimated from reference gene primer amplification, were obtained. The assay was immunoSEQ multiplex PCR, and TCRdb's table has in-frame clones only and misses some. V and J calls and clone size are those listed in that table; D and trimming were worked out from the DNA. The sample includes more than 200,000 clones, roughly nine tenths of them seen just once. This clone turned up a few times. Germline CDR1 reads LNHNV; CDR2 reads YYDKDF (reference sequence). V shed 0 bases, J shed 6 bases, and the junction held 5 bases outside the gene matches. The CDR3 runs to 15 residues.

Sequencing used PBMCs or T cells enriched from blood (not recorded which). The receptor's source is a woman under 40 with acute COVID-19. This chain links TRBV15 with TRBJ2-1; 7 positions match TRBD2. Here the CDR3 reads CATSRDWDYSNEQFF. CDR3 coding DNA: TGTGCCACCAGCAGAGACTGGGACTATTCCAATGAGCAGTTCTTC.